Reported below is one T cell receptor (beta chain). This sample was taken from a study of neoadjuvant anti-PD-1 for oral cavity cancer. For the study at large: Around day 43, patients without progression received a fourth nivolumab dose before surgery.

After removal of 5 bases from V and 0 bases from J, the junction contained 7 bases not matched to a gene. The germline V gene encodes CDR1 SGHAT and CDR2 FQNNGV. This CDR3 is built from 16 residues. Sequencing used immunoSEQ multiplex PCR; TCRdb keeps in-frame clones, though not all of them. The sample records about 62,000 clones, approximately 79% being singletons. The chain links TRBV11-2 to TRBJ2-3; 8 bases are shared with TRBD2. The sample here was PBMCs, taken before nivolumab (anti-PD-1) treatment. This clonotype originated in a person between 40 and 80 years old with oral cavity squamous cell carcinoma. CDR3 residues: CASSPRGGTSTDTQYF. As DNA, the CDR3 is TGTGCCAGCAGCCCCCGCGGGGGGACTAGCACAGATACGCAGTATTTT.